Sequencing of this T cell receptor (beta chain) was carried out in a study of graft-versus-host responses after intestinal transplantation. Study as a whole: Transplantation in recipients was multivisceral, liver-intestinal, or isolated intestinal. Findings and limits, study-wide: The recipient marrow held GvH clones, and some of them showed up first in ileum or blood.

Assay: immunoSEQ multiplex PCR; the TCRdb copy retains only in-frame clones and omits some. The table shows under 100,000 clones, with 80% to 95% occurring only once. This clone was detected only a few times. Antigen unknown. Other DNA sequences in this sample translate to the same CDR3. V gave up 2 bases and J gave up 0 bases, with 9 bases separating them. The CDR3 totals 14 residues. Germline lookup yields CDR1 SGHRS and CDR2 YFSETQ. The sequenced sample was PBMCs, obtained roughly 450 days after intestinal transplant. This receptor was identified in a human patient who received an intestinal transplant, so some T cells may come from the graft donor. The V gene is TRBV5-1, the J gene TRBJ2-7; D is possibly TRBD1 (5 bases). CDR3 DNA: TGCGCCAGCAGCTTAGGGGTGGGCTCCTACGAGCAGTACTTC. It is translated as CASSLGVGSYEQYF.